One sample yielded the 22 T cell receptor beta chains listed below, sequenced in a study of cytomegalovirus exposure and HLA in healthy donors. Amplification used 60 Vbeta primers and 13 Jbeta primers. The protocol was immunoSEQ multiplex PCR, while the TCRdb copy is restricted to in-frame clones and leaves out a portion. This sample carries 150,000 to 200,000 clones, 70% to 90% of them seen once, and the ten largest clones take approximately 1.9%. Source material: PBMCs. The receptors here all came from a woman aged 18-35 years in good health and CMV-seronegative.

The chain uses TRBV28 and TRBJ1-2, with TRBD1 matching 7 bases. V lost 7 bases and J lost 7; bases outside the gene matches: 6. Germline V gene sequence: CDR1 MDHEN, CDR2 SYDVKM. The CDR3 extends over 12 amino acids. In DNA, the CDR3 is TGTGCCAGCAACAGGGGTCTCCGTGGCTACACCTTC. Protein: CASNRGLRGYTF.

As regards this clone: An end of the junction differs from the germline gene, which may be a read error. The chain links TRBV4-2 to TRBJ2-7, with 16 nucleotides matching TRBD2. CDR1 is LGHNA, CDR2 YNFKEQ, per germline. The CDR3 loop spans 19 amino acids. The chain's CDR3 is CASSPSWGTSGGASYAQYF. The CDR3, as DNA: TGTGCCAGCAGCCCTTCCTGGGGGACTAGCGGGGGGGCCTCCTACGCGCAGTACTTC.

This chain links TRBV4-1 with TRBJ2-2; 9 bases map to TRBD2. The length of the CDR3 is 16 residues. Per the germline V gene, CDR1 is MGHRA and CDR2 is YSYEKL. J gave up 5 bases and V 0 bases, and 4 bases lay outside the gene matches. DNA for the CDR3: TGCGCCAGCAGCCAAGAGGTTAGCGGGAGAACCGGGGAGCTGTTTTTT. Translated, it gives CASSQEVSGRTGELFF.

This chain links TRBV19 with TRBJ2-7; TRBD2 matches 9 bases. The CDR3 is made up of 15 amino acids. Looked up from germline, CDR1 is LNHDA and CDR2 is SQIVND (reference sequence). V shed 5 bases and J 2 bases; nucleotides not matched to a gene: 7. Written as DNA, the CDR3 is TGTGCCAGTAGTCTCGCTACTAGCGGGCCCTACGAGCAGTACTTC. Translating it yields CASSLATSGPYEQYF. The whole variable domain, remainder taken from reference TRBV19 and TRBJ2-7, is DGGITQSPKYLFRKEGQNVTLSCEQNLNHDAMYWYRQDPGQGLRLIYYSQIVNDFQKGDIAEGYSVSREKKESFPLTVTSAQKNPTAFYLCASSLATSGPYEQYFGPGTRLTVT.

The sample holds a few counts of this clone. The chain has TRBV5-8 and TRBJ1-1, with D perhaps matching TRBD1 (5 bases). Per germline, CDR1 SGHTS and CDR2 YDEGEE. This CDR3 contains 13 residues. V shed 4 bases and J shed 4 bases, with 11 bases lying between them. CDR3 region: CASSLPQGTEAFF. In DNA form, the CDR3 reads TGTGCCAGCAGCCTACCCCAGGGCACTGAAGCTTTCTTT. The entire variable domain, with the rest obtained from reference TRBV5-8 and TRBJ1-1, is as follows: EAGVTQSPTHLIKTRGQQATLRCSPISGHTSVYWYQQALGLGLQFLLWYDEGEERNRGNFPPRFSGRQFPNYSSELNVNALELEDSALYLCASSLPQGTEAFFGQGTRLTVV.

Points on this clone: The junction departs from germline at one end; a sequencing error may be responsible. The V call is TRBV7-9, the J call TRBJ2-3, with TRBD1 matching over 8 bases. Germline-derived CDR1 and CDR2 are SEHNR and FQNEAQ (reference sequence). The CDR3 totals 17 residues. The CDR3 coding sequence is TGTTCCAGCAGCTCCCGTCCTGGGACAGGAGACACAGATACGCAGTATTTT. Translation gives CSSSSRPGTGDTDTQYF.

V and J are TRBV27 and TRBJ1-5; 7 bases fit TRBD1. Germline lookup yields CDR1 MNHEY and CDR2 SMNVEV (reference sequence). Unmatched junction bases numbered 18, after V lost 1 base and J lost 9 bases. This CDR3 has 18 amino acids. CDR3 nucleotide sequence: TGTGCCAGCAGTTTATACCCCCTAGGGACAGCACCGACGGGGCCCCAGCATTTT. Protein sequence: CASSLYPLGTAPTGPQHF.

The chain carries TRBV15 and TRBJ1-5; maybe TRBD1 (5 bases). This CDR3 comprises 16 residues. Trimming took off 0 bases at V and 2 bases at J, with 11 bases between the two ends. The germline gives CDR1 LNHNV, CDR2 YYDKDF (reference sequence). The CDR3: CATSREVGGGNQPQHF. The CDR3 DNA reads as TGTGCCACCAGCAGAGAAGTCGGGGGGGGCAATCAGCCCCAGCATTTT.

The CDR3 region has the DNA TGTGCCAGCAGTGGGAGACAGGGCGATCAGCCCCAGCATTTT. Residues: CASSGRQGDQPQHF. The gene calls are TRBV6-1 and TRBJ1-5; 7 bases align to TRBD1. Germline V gives CDR1 MNHNS, CDR2 SASEGT. V was clipped by 4 bases and J by 5 bases; unmatched bases: 5. This CDR3 region has 14 residues.

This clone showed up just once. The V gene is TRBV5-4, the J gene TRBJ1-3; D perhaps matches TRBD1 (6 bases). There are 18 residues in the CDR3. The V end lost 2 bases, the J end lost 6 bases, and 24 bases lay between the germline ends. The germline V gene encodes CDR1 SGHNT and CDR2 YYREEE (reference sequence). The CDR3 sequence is CASSLQGRGVVKENTIYF. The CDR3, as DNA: TGTGCCAGCAGCTTACAGGGTCGGGGGGTAGTAAAGGAAAACACCATATATTTT.

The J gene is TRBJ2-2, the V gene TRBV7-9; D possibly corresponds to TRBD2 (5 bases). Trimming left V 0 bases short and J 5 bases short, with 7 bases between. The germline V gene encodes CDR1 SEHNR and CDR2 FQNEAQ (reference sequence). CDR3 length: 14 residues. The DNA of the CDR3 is TGTGCCAGCAGCTTAGCTAGGGAGACCGGGGAGCTGTTTTTT. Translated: CASSLARETGELFF.

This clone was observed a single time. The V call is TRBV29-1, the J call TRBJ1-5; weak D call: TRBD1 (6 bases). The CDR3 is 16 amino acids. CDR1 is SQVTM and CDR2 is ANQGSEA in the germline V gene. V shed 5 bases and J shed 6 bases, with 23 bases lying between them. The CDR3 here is CSVSQEAGARGQPQHF. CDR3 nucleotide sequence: TGCAGCGTTTCCCAGGAGGCGGGGGCGAGGGGTCAGCCCCAGCATTTT.

The CDR3: CSVAGTSGGTDTQYF. CDR3 coding DNA: TGCAGCGTGGCCGGAACTAGCGGGGGCACAGATACGCAGTATTTT. The genes are TRBV29-1 and TRBJ2-3; TRBD2 matches 10 bases. Germline-derived CDR1 and CDR2 are SQVTM and ANQGSEA. The CDR3 totals 15 residues. Losses at the gene ends were 6 bases for V and 1 base for J; bases not matched to a gene: 7.

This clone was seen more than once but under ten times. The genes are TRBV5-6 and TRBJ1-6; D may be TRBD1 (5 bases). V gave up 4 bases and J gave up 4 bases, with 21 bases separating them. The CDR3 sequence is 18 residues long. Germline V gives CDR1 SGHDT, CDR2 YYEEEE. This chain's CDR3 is CASSPRRQGGGYNSPLHF. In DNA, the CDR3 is TGTGCCAGCAGCCCGCGGCGGCAGGGAGGAGGTTATAATTCACCCCTCCACTTT. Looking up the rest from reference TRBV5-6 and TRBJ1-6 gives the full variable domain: DAGVTQSPTHLIKTRGQQVTLRCSPKSGHDTVSWYQQALGQGPQFIFQYYEEEERQRGNFPDRFSGHQFPNYSSELNVNALLLGDSALYLCASSPRRQGGGYNSPLHFGNGTRLTVT.

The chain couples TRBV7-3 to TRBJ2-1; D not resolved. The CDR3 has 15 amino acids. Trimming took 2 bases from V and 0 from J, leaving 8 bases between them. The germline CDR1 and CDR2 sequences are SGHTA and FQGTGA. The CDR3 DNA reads TGTGCCAGCAGCTTAGCACCGAGCTCCTACAATGAGCAGTTCTTC. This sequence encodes CASSLAPSSYNEQFF.

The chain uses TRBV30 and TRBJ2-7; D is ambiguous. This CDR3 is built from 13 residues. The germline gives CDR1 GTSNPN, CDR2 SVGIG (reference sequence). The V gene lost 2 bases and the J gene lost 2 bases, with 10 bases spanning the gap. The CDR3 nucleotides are TGTGCCTGGAGTAGTTTAGCCACCTACGAGCAGTACTTC. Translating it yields CAWSSLATYEQYF.

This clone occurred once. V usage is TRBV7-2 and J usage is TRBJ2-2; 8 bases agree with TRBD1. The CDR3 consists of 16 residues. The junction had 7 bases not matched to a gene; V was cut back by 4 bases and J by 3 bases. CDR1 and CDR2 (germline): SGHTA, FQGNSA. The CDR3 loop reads CASSSLTGADTGELFF. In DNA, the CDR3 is TGTGCCAGCAGCTCGCTGACAGGGGCGGACACCGGGGAGCTGTTTTTT.

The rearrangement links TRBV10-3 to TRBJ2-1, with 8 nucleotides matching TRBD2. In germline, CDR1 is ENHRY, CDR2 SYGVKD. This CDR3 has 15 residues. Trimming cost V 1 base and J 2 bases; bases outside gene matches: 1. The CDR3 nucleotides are TGTGCCATCAGTGAGTTCGGGAGGGCCTACAATGAGCAGTTCTTC. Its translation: CAISEFGRAYNEQFF.

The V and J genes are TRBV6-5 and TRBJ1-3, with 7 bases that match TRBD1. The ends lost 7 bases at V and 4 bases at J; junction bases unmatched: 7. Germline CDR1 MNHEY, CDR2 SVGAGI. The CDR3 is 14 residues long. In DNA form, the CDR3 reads TGTGCCAGCACATCGGGACAGAGAGGAAACACCATATATTTT. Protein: CASTSGQRGNTIYF.

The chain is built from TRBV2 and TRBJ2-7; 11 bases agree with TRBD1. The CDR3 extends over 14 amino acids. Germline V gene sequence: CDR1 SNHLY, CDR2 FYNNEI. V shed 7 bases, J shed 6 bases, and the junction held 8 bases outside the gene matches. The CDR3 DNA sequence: TGTGCCAGCATTATGGGACAGGGGGTTGGCGAGCAGTACTTC. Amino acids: CASIMGQGVGEQYF. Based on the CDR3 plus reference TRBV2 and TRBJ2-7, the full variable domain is EPEVTQTPSHQVTQMGQEVILRCVPISNHLYFYWYRQILGQKVEFLVSFYNNEISEKSEIFDDQFSVERPDGSNFTLKIRSTKLEDSAMYFCASIMGQGVGEQYFGPGTRLTVT.

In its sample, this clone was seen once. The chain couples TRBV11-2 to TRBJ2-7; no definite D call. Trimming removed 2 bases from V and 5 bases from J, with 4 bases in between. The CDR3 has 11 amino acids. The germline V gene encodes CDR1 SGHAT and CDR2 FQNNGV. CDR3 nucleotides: TGTGCCAGCAGCTTAAGCGACGAGCAGTACTTC. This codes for CASSLSDEQYF.

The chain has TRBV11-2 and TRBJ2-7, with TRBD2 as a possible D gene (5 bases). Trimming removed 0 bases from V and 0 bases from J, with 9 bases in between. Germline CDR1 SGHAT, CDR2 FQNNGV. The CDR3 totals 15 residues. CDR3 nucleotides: TGTGCCAGCAGCTTAGATAACGGGATCTCCTACGAGCAGTACTTC. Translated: CASSLDNGISYEQYF.